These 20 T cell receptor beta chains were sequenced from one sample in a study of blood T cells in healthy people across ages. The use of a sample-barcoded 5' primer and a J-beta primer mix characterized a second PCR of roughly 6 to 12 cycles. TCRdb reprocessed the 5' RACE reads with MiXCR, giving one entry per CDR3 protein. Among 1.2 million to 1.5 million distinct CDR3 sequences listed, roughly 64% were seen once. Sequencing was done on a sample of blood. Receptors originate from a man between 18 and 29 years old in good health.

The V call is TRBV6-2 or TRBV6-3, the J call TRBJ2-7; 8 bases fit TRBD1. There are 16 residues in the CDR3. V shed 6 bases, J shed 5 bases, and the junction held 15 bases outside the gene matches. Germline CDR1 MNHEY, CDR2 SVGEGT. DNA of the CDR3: TGTGCCAGCAGGCCAGGACAGGGATCCACGACCCACGAGCAGTACTTC. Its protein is CASRPGQGSTTHEQYF.

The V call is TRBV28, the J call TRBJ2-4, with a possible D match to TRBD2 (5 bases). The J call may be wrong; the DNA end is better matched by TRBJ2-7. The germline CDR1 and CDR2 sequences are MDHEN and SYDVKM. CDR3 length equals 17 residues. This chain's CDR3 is CASSLPTGRAASYEQYF. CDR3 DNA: TGTGCCAGCAGTTTACCAACCGGACGAGCGGCCTCCTACGAGCAGTACTTC.

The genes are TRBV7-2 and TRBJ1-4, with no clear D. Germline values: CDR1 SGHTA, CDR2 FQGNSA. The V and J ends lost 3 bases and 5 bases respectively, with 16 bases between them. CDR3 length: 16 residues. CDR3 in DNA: TGTGCCAGCAGCTTTCGCCGAGGAGAGGAAAATGAAAAACTGTTTTTT. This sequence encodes CASSFRRGEENEKLFF.

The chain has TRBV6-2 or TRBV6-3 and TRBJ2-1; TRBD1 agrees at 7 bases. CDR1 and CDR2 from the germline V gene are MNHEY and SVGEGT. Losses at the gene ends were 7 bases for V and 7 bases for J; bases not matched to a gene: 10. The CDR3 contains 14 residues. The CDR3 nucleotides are TGTGCCAGCACTGGCAGGGGACAGCTGAATGAGCAGTTCTTC. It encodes CASTGRGQLNEQFF.

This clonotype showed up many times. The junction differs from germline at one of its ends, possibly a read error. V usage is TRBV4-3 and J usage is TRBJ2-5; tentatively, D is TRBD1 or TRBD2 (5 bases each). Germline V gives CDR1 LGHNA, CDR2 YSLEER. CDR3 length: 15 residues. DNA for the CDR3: TGTGCCAGCAGCCAAGAGAGGGGTCCCCAAGAGACCCAGTACTTC. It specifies CASSQERGPQETQYF.

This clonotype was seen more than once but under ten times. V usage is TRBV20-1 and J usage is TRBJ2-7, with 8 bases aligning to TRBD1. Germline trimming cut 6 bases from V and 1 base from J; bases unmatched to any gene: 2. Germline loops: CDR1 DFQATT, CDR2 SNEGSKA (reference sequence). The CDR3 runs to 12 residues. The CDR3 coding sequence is TGCAGTGCGACAGGGGTATCCTACGAGCAGTACTTC. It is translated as CSATGVSYEQYF.

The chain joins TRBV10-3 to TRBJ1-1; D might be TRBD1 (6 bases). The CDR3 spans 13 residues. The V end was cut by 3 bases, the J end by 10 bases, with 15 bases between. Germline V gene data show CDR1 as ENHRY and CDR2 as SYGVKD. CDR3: CAISDTGHRAAFF. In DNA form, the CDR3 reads TGTGCCATCAGTGATACAGGGCATAGGGCAGCTTTCTTT.

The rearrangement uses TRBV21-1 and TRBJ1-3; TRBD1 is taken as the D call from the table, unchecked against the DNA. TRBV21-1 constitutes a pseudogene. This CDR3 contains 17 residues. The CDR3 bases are TGTGCCAGCAGCCCTGAGGGGGCGACTGGGTTTGGAAACACCATATATTTT. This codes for CASSPEGATGFGNTIYF.

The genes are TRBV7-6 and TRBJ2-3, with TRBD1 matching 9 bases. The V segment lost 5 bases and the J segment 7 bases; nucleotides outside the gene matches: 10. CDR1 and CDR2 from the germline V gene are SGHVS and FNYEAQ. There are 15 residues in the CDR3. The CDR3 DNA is TGTGCCAGCAGCAGGCCGGGACAGGGATGGAATACGCAGTATTTT. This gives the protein CASSRPGQGWNTQYF.

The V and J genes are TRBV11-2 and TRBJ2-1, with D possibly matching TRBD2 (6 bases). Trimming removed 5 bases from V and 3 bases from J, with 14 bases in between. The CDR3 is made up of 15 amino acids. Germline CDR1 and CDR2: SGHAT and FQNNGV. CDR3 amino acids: CASSPFRRGYNEQFF. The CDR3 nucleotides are TGTGCCAGCAGCCCCTTCCGGCGGGGCTACAATGAGCAGTTCTTC.

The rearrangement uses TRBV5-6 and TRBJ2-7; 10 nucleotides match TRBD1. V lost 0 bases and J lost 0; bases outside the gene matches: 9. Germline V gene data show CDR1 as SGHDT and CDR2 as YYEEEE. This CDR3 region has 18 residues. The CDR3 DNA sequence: TGTGCCAGCAGCTTGGCCGGGGACAGGGGCCTGAGCTCCTACGAGCAGTACTTC. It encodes CASSLAGDRGLSSYEQYF. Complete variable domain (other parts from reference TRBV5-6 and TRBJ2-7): DAGVTQSPTHLIKTRGQQVTLRCSPKSGHDTVSWYQQALGQGPQFIFQYYEEEERQRGNFPDRFSGHQFPNYSSELNVNALLLGDSALYLCASSLAGDRGLSSYEQYFGPGTRLTVT.

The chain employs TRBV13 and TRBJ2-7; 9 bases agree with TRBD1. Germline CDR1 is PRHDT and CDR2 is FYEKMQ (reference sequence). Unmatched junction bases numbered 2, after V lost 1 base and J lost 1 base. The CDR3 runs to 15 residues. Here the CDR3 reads CASSLVGQGSYEQYF. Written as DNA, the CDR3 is TGTGCCAGCAGCTTAGTGGGACAGGGTTCCTACGAGCAGTACTTC.

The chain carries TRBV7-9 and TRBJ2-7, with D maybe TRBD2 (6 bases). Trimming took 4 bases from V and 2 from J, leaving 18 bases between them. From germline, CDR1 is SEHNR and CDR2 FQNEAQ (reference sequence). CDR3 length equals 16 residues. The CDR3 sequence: CASSSNPGLRPYEQYF. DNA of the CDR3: TGTGCCAGCAGCTCTAATCCGGGACTTCGACCCTACGAGCAGTACTTC. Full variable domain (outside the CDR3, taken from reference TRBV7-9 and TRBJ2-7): DTGVSQNPRHKITKRGQNVTFRCDPISEHNRLYWYRQTLGQGPEFLTYFQNEAQLEKSRLLSDRFSAERPKGSFSTLEIQRTEQGDSAMYLCASSSNPGLRPYEQYFGPGTRLTVT.

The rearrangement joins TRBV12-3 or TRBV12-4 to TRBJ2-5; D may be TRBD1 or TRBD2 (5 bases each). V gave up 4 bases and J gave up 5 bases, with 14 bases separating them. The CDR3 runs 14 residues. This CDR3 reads CASSYRWGLETQYF. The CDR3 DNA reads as TGTGCCAGCAGTTACAGGTGGGGGTTGGAGACCCAGTACTTC.

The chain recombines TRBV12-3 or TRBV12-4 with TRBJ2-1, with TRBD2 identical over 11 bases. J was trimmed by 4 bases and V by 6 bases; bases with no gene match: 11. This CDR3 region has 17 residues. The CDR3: CASSPILGTSGYNEQFF. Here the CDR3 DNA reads TGTGCCAGCAGCCCAATCCTGGGGACTAGCGGTTACAATGAGCAGTTCTTC.

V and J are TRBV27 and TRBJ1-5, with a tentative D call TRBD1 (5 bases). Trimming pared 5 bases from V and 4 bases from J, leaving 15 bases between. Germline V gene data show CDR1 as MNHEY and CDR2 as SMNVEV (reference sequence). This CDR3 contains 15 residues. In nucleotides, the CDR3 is TGTGCCAGCAGTAGGACTGGGCCAGGGAATCAGCCCCAGCATTTT. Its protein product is CASSRTGPGNQPQHF.

CDR3 sequence reads: CASSPSGTAWYNEQYF. The CDR3 DNA is TGTGCCAGCAGTCCTAGCGGGACAGCGTGGTACAATGAGCAGTACTTC. The chain couples TRBV2 to TRBJ2-1; TRBD2 agrees at 9 bases. The DNA end lines up better with TRBJ2-7; the J call may be wrong. The CDR3 runs to 16 residues. CDR1 SNHLY and CDR2 FYNNEI come from the germline V gene.

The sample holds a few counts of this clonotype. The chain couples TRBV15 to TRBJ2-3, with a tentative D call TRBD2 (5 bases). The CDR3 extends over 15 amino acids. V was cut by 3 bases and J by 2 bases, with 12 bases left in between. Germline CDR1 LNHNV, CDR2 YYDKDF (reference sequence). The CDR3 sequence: CATSSTSILTDTQYF. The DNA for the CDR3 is TGTGCCACCAGCAGTACTAGTATCCTCACAGATACGCAGTATTTT. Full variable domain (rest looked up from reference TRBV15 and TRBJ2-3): DAMVIQNPRYQVTQFGKPVTLSCSQTLNHNVMYWYQQKSSQAPKLLFHYYDKDFNNEADTPDNFQSRRPNTSFCFLDIRSPGLGDTAMYLCATSSTSILTDTQYFGPGTRLTVL.

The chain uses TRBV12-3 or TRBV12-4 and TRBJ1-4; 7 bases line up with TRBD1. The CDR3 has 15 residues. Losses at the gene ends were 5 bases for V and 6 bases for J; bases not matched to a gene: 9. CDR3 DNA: TGTGCCAGCAGTGACCGGGACAGCCCCGATGAAAAACTGTTTTTT. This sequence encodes CASSDRDSPDEKLFF.

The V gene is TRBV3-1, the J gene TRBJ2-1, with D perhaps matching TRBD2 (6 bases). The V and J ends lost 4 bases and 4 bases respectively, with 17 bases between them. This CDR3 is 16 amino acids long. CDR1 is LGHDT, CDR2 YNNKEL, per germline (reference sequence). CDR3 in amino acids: CASSPRDWGKYNEQFF. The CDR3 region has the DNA TGTGCCAGCAGCCCCAGGGACTGGGGAAAATACAATGAGCAGTTCTTC.